This T cell receptor beta chain was captured in a study of beta chain features in type 1 diabetes. Whole-study findings and limits: Equally in patients and controls, shorter templates might have been favored by PCR. In every one of the four CD4+ subsets, TCRB CDR3s were moderately but significantly shorter in Type 1 diabetes patients. Individuals with type 1 diabetes displayed fewer insertions and more deletions at VDJ junctions.

Every bit of the isolated RNA underwent reverse transcription, so sequencing read expressed TCRB transcripts. Naive, central memory and regulatory T cell samples came to a mean of roughly 3.6 million reads. Only in-frame clones appear in the TCRdb table, and some are missing; sequencing was by immunoSEQ multiplex PCR. There are 600,000 to 700,000 clones in the sample; roughly an eighth occur only once, and 0.09% to 0.15% lies in the top ten. Using CD45RO/CCR7/CD25/CD127/CD95/CD27, CD4+ naive, central memory, regulatory and stem cell-like memory cells were sorted. The sample holds a few counts of this clone. Its antigen remains unidentified. CDR1 and CDR2 (germline): SGHAT, FQNNGV. CDR3 length: 11 amino acids. V was cut by 3 bases and J by 6 bases, with 6 bases left in between.

The chain links TRBV11-2 to TRBJ2-7; D is unresolved. This TCR came from a man aged 30-40 years with type 1 diabetes. What was sequenced was naive CD4+ T cells from blood. CDR3 protein: CASSLRSEQYF. Here the CDR3 DNA reads TGTGCCAGCAGCTTGCGTTCCGAGCAGTACTTC.